Below are 2 T cell receptor beta chains sequenced from a single sample in a study of PD-1 blockade in classical Hodgkin lymphoma. Using immunoSEQ multiplex PCR, the repertoire was profiled, and TCRdb retains in-frame clones only, with some absent. The data show about 64,000 clones, about 90% seen once. The time point: cycle 4 day 1 (C4D1), after more than five weeks of nivolumab. Following autologous stem cell transplantation, relapse occurred in every patient, and exposure to brentuximab vedotin varied. This specimen was peripheral blood mononuclear cells (PBMCs), taken before the fourth cycle of nivolumab. Source of these receptors: a human donor with classical Hodgkin lymphoma.

The sample holds one count of this clone. The chain joins TRBV28 to TRBJ2-7; D is undetermined. Looked up from germline, CDR1 is MDHEN and CDR2 is SYDVKM. The V gene lost 1 base and the J gene lost 5 bases, with 0 bases spanning the gap. This CDR3 is built from 10 residues. The CDR3 region has the DNA TGTGCCAGCAGTTTATACGAGCAGTACTTC. It translates to CASSLYEQYF.

V gene TRBV5-4 combines with J gene TRBJ2-7; D is possibly TRBD1 (5 bases). CDR1 SGHNT and CDR2 YYREEE come from the germline V gene (reference sequence). The CDR3 is made up of 14 amino acids. V lost 0 bases and J lost 5, with 12 bases in between. The CDR3 sequence: CASSLGQFAHEQYF. The CDR3 coding sequence is TGTGCCAGCAGCTTGGGACAGTTTGCGCACGAGCAGTACTTC.